The present T cell receptor beta chain was sequenced within a study of T cell changes during pregnancy in multiple sclerosis (dated by TCRdb to the late 2010s). The study in broad terms: Changes in the T cell repertoire over the course of pregnancy were examined in this study in women with multiple sclerosis.

On this clone itself: The clone's antigen remains unknown. There are no base qualities to consult, and no much larger clone falls within one base.

Taken from cysteine to phenylalanine, the CDR3 has 14 residues. The DNA shown is the 42-base CDR3, in frame from base 1. V lost 8 bases and J lost 9 bases, and the count of bases not matched to a germline gene is 16. CDR1 is given as MGHDK and CDR2 as SYGVNS, both from the germline V gene. The library was produced with the immunoSEQ multiplex PCR assay. As stored in TCRdb, this immuneACCESS dataset retains in-frame rearrangements with V and J assigned. A fraction of the clones does not appear; measured against another copy, unresolved V genes explain less than half of the discrepancy, and the remainder lacks a known reason. The table for this sample lists tens of thousands of clones; just under 95% of them were counted only once. 3.9% of the sample is in the top ten clones.

The V and J genes are TRBV25-1 and TRBJ2-7; a stretch of 7 junction bases matches TRBD1. Sequenced material: CD8+ T cells from peripheral blood mononuclear cells, taken after pregnancy. This receptor was obtained from a female donor with multiple sclerosis, enrolled in a pregnancy study. The DNA sequence is TGTGCCAGCGGAACCGGGACAGAGAGTTTGGGGCAGTACTTC. This codes for CASGTGTESLGQYF.